Detailed here is one T cell receptor (beta chain). This sample is drawn from a study of blood T cell repertoires in COVID-19. About the study: The United States, Italy and Spain supplied acute and convalescent COVID-19 samples.

Germline CDR1 and CDR2: SQVTM and ANQGSEA. J lost 1 base, V lost 4 bases, and 2 bases had no gene match. The CDR3 extends over 14 amino acids. Per the original data handling: Nucleated cell number was recorded as an estimate derived from reference gene primer amplification. Here immunoSEQ multiplex PCR was the method, and the copy in TCRdb shows in-frame clones only, minus some. V, J and clone size are those of that table, while D and trimming were read from the DNA. Among some 350,000 clones listed, 88% were seen once. The specimen was peripheral blood. This receptor was taken from a woman in her seventies with COVID-19, enrolled during active disease. The rearrangement uses TRBV29-1 and TRBJ2-3; TRBD1 matches 10 bases. The CDR3 region is CSVGTGGRTDTQYF. The CDR3 DNA follows: TGCAGCGTTGGGACAGGGGGTCGCACAGATACGCAGTATTTT.